A single T cell receptor beta chain is shown here with its context. What it recognizes is unknown. The data derive from a study of T-cell reconstitution after alpha-beta-depleted transplantation in children. Overall study findings and caveats: Several hundred rapidly expanded clones from non-depleted graft cells reportedly supplied alpha-beta T cells about two months post-transplant. Where some patients showed high TCRbeta diversity at day 60, it came from recipient T cells and thymic progenitors that had survived.

TCRbeta library preparation incorporated unique molecular identifiers. TCRdb called the PCR reads again in MiXCR, with one record for every CDR3 protein. The sample yields 250,000 to 300,000 distinct CDR3 sequences, roughly a tenth seen once. This CDR3 region has 13 residues. The V gene end was trimmed by 6 bases and the J gene end by 6 bases; junction bases not matched to a gene: 4. The clonotype comes from a boy less than two years old with acute myeloid leukemia, due to receive a stem cell transplant. This chain links TRBV12-3 or TRBV12-4 with TRBJ1-5; the match to TRBD1 covers 8 bases. Sequencing was performed on PBMCs, taken before TCRalphabeta/CD19-depleted stem cell transplant. CDR3 sequence (DNA): TGTGCCAGCAGGCCTGACAGGGGTCAGCCCCAGCATTTT. It codes for CASRPDRGQPQHF.